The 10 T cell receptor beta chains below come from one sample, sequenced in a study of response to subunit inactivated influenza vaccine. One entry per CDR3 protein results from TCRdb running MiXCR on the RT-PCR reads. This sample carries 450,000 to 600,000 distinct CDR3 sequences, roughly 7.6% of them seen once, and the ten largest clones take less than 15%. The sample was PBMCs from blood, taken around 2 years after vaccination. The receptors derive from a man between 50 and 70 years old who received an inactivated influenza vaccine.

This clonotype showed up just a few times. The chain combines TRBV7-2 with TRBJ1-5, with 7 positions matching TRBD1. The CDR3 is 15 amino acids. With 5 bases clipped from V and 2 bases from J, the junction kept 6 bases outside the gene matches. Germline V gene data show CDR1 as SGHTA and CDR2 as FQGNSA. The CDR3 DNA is TGTGCCAGCAGCCCCCAGGGGGGTGGCAATCAGCCCCAGCATTTT. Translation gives CASSPQGGGNQPQHF.

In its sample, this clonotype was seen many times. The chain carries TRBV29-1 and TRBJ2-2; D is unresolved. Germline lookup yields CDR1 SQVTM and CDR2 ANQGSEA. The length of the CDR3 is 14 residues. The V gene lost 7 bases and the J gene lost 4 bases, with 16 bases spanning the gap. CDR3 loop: CSAALFASTGELFF. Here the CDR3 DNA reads TGCAGCGCGGCCTTGTTTGCCAGCACCGGGGAGCTGTTTTTT.

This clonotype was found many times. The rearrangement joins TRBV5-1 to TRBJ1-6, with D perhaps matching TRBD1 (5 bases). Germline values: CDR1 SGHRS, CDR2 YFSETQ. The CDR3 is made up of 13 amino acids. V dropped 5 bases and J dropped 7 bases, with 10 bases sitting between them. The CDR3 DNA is TGCGCCAGCAGGGACACAGAGAATTCACCCCTCCACTTT. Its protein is CASRDTENSPLHF.

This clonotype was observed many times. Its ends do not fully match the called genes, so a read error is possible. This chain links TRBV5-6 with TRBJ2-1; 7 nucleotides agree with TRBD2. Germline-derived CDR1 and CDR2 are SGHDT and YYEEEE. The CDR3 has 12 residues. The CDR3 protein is CASSRDYHEQFF. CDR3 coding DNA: TGTGCCAGCAGCAGGGACTACCATGAGCAGTTCTTC.

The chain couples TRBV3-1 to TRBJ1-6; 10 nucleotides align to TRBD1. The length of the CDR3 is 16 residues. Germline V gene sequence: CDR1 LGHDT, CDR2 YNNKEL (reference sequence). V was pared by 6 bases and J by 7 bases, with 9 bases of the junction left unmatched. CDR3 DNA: TGTGCCAGCAGGCCGGGACAGGGGATAGGGAATTCACCCCTCCACTTT. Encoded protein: CASRPGQGIGNSPLHF.

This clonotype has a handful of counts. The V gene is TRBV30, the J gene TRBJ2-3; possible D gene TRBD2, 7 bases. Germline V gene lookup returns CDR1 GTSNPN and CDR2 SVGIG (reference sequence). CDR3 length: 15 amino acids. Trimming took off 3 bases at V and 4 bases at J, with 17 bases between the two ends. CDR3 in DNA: TGTGCCTGGAGCCTTAGGGGGGGTGGTGCAGATACGCAGTATTTT. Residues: CAWSLRGGGADTQYF. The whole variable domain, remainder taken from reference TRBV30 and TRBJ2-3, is SQTIHQWPATLVQPVGSPLSLECTVEGTSNPNLYWYRQAAGRGLQLLFYSVGIGQISSEVPQNLSASRPQDRQFILSSKKLLLSDSGFYLCAWSLRGGGADTQYFGPGTRLTVL.

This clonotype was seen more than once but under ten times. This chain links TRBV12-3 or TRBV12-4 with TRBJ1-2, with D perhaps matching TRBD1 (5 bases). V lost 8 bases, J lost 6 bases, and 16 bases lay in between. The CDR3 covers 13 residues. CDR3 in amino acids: CASGHPGGDGYTF. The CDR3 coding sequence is TGTGCCAGCGGTCACCCGGGGGGAGATGGCTACACCTTC.

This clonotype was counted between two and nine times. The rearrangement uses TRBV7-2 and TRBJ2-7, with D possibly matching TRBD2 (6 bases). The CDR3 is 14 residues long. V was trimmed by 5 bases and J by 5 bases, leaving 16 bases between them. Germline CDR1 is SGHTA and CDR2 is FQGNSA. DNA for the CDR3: TGTGCCAGCAGCACGGGACTCCCAGGCCACGAGCAGTACTTC. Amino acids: CASSTGLPGHEQYF.

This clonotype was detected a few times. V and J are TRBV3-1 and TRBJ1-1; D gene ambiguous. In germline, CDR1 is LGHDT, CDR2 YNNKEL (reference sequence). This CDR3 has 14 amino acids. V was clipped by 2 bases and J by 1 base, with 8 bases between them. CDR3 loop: CASSQMGGNTEAFF. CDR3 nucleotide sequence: TGTGCCAGCAGCCAAATGGGAGGGAACACTGAAGCTTTCTTT.

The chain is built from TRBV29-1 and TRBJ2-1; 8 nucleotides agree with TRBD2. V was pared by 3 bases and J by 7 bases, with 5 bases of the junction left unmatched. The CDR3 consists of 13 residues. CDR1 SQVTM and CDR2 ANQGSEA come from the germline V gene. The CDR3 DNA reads TGCAGCGTTGAGGCCACGGGAGGGAATGAGCAGTTCTTC. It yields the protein CSVEATGGNEQFF.